Here is one TCR beta chain with its context. The sample is drawn from a study of T cells in Graves' hyperthyroidism and ophthalmopathy. The CDR3 regions of TCR beta were amplified from RNA transcripts. In the first-round RT-PCR of the TCR CDR3, the HTBI primer set was used. Each CDR3 protein gets one entry after TCRdb re-called the multiplex PCR reads with MiXCR. Of around 300,000 distinct CDR3 sequences in the sample, about 13% were seen once. Trimming pared 7 bases from V and 7 bases from J, leaving 14 bases between. The CDR3 length is 13 residues. Germline V lookup: CDR1 MNHNS, CDR2 SASEGT. Sequenced material: blood. V and J are TRBV6-1 and TRBJ2-4; D is perhaps TRBD2 (6 bases). This clonotype was sampled from a woman aged 40 to 49 with Graves' ophthalmopathy. In DNA form, the CDR3 reads TGTGCCAGCACTGGGGGGTTGAGGAACATTCAGTACTTC. This codes for CASTGGLRNIQYF.